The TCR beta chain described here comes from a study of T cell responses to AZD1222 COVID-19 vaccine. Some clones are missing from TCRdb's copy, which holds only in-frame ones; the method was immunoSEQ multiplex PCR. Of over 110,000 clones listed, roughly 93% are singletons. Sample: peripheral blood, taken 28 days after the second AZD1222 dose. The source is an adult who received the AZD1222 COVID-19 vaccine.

The CDR3 DNA sequence: TGTGCCAGCAGCCAAGACGGGACCCCCGGCAGGGAAGCTTTCTTT. It is translated as CASSQDGTPGREAFF. The chain carries TRBV3-1 (or the pseudogene TRBV3-2) and TRBJ1-1, with a tentative D call TRBD1 (5 bases). In germline, CDR1 is LGHDT, CDR2 YNNKEL (reference sequence). V lost 0 bases and J 8 bases, leaving 16 bases between the germline ends. The CDR3 has 15 amino acids.